This T cell receptor (beta chain) was documented in a study of blood T cell repertoires in COVID-19. About the study: Samples taken during acute and convalescent COVID-19 were collected in the United States, Italy and Spain.

V dropped 9 bases and J dropped 7 bases, with 21 bases sitting between them. The CDR3 totals 14 residues. The germline CDR1 and CDR2 sequences are LNHDA and SQIVND (reference sequence). Enrollees, about 18 to 89 years old, lived in 24 US areas. In assigning cohorts, the study relied on participant-reported clinical history. Authors' methods: Quantification of nucleated cells was approximated via reference gene primer amplification. Measured with immunoSEQ multiplex PCR; TCRdb has only the in-frame clones, and not every one. V and J calls and clone size follow that table, whereas D and trimming were derived from the DNA. The profile covers 300,000 to 500,000 clones, with roughly 87% appearing a single time and more than 2% taken by the ten largest. This clone was counted a few times.

This receptor was identified in a woman aged 40 to 50 with acute COVID-19. The rearrangement joins TRBV19 to TRBJ1-2, with D possibly matching TRBD1 (6 bases). Sequencing used PBMCs or T cells enriched from blood (not recorded which). CDR3 sequence: CASHGVQGRVGYTF. CDR3 DNA sequence: TGTGCCAGCCACGGAGTTCAGGGGCGAGTTGGCTACACCTTC.